What follows are 8 T cell receptor beta chains derived from one specimen sequenced in a study of early T cells in non-severe SARS-CoV-2 infection. From the 5' RACE reads, TCRdb called clonotypes with MiXCR, one entry per CDR3 protein. The table has around 26,000 distinct CDR3 sequences, 4.4% seen once. Source material: whole blood. The receptor source for this set is an adult who was a healthcare worker with PCR-confirmed SARS-CoV-2 infection or an uninfected control (not recorded which).

This clonotype was counted ten times or more. This rearrangement joins TRBV18 to TRBJ2-3; D gene ambiguous. Trimming stripped 2 bases from V and 6 bases from J, with 9 bases between. The V gene's germline CDR1 is KGHSH and CDR2 LQKENI. The CDR3 has 13 amino acids. Here the CDR3 reads CASSPSSRDTQYF. CDR3 in DNA: TGTGCCAGCTCACCATCCAGCCGGGATACGCAGTATTTT.

In this sample, this clonotype turned up many times. The CDR3 is CATIRGRSYNEQFF. The CDR3 DNA reads TGTGCCACCATTCGGGGTCGGTCCTACAATGAGCAGTTCTTC. The V call is TRBV6-2 or TRBV6-3, the J call TRBJ2-1, with a weak D call TRBD2 (5 bases). The CDR3 sequence is 14 residues long. V lost 10 bases and J lost 1, with 14 bases in between. Looked up from germline, CDR1 is MNHEY and CDR2 is SVGEGT.

In this sample, this clonotype turned up many times. This sequence joins TRBV7-3 and TRBJ2-2; TRBD2 might be the D (6 bases). The CDR3 extends over 16 amino acids. V was shortened by 3 bases and J by 1 base, with 12 bases between the two germline ends. Germline V CDR1 and CDR2: SGHTA, FQGTGA. CDR3 in amino acids: CASSFFHSGNTGELFF. The CDR3 DNA sequence: TGTGCCAGCAGCTTCTTCCATAGCGGGAACACCGGGGAGCTGTTTTTT.

Many counts were recorded for this clonotype. This chain joins TRBV9 and TRBJ2-1; D perhaps matches TRBD2 (6 bases). The CDR3 runs 19 residues. Germline V CDR1 and CDR2: SGDLS, YYNGEE. The germline V and J ends were trimmed by 0 bases and 0 bases, with 19 bases remaining between them. In DNA form, the CDR3 reads TGTGCCAGCAGCGTAGACGGCAGTATATCGCGGGGCTCCTACAATGAGCAGTTCTTC. Translating it yields CASSVDGSISRGSYNEQFF.

Ten or more counts support this clonotype. The rearrangement uses TRBV11-3 and TRBJ2-1; TRBD2 matches at 12 bases. Trimming at V came to 5 bases and at J to 8 bases, leaving 13 bases not matched to a gene. The germline V gene has CDR1 SGHNT and CDR2 YENEEA. The CDR3 is made up of 17 amino acids. As DNA, the CDR3 is TGTGCCAGCAGCCACGGACTAGCGGGGCTCCGCAACCATGAGCAGTTCTTC. Its protein product is CASSHGLAGLRNHEQFF.

This clonotype was observed many times. As DNA, the CDR3 is TGTGCCAGCAGTGTCACAGGGGGGACCGGGGAGCTGTTTTTT. Translated, it gives CASSVTGGTGELFF. This chain uses TRBV6-4 with TRBJ2-2, with 8 bases aligning to TRBD1. Germline CDR1 is MRHNA and CDR2 is SNTAGT. The CDR3 sequence is 14 residues long. J lost 5 bases, V lost 4 bases, and 3 bases had no gene match.

This clonotype qualifies as medium-sized (0.01 to 0.1%). The chain combines TRBV6-5 with TRBJ2-7; 10 bases line up with TRBD1. Looked up from germline, CDR1 is MNHEY and CDR2 is SVGAGI. V gave up 2 bases and J gave up 2 bases; unmatched junction bases: 3. The CDR3 is made up of 15 amino acids. In nucleotides, the CDR3 is TGTGCCAGCAGTTACAGGGGACAGGGGACCTACGAGCAGTACTTC. It is translated as CASSYRGQGTYEQYF.

This clonotype is medium-sized. The V call is TRBV7-8, the J call TRBJ2-3, with 7 bases matching TRBD2. V shed 1 base and J 2 bases; nucleotides not matched to a gene: 9. Germline assignment: CDR1 SGHVS and CDR2 FQNEAQ. This CDR3 is 17 amino acids long. The CDR3 spells CASSLGASGESTDTQYF. The CDR3 coding sequence is TGTGCCAGCAGCTTAGGGGCTAGCGGAGAATCCACAGATACGCAGTATTTT.